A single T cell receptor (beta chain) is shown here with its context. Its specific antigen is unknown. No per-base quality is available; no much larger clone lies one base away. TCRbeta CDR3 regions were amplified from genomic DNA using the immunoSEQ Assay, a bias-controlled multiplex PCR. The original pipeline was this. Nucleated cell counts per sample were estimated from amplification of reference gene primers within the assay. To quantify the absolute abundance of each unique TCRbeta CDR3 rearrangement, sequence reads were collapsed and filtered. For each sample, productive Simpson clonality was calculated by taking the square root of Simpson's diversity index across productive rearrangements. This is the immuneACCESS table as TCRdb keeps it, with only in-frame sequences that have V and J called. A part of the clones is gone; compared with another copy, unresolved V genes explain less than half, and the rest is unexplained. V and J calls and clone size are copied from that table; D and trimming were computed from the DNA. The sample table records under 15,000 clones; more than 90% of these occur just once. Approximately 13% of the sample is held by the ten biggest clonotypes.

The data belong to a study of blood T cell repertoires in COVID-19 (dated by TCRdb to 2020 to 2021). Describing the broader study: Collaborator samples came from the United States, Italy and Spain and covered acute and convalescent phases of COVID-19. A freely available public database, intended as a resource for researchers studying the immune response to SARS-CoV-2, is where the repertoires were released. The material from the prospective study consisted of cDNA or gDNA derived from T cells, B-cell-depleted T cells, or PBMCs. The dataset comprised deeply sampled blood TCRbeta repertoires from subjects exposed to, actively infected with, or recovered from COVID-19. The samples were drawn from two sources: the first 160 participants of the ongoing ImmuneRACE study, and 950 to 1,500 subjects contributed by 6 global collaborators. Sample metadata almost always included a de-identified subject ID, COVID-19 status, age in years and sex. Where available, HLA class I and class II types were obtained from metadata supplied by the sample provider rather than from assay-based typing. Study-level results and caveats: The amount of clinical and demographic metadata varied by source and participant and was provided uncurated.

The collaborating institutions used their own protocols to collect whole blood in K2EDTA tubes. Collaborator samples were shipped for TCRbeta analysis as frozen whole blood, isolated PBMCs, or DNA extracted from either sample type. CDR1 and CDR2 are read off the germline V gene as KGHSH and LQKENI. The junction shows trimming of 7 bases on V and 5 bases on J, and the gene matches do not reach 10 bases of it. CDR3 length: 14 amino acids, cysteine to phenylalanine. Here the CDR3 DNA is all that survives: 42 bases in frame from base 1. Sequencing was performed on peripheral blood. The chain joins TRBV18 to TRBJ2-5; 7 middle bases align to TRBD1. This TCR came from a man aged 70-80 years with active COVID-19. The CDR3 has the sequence CASLPPQGQETQYF. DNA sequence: TGTGCCAGCTTGCCACCTCAGGGACAGGAGACCCAGTACTTC.